The entry that follows covers one T cell receptor beta chain sequence. The data derive from a study of blood T cell repertoires in COVID-19. Individuals drawn from under 30 US areas were roughly 18 to 95 years old. Participants reported their clinical history, and cohort assignment relied on those reports. How the authors handled the data: It was from reference gene primer amplification that nucleated cell counts were estimated. Method: immunoSEQ multiplex PCR; TCRdb's copy keeps in-frame clones and lacks some. V and J calls and clone size are given by that table; D and trimming were obtained from the DNA. Of fewer than 600,000 clones detected, over 75% appear once; the ten largest clones hold less than 2%. This CDR3 has 15 residues. Germline V gene data show CDR1 as SEHNR and CDR2 as FQNEAQ (reference sequence). V dropped 1 base and J dropped 5; count of bases not matched to a gene: 7.

The chain links TRBV7-9 to TRBJ2-5; 7 nucleotides agree with TRBD2. The sample comprised PBMCs or T cells enriched from blood (not recorded which). This clonotype was sampled from a woman aged 40-49 years who had recovered from COVID-19. The CDR3 sequence: CASSLEAGRGETQYF. The CDR3 nucleotides read TGTGCCAGCAGCTTAGAAGCGGGGCGCGGGGAGACCCAGTACTTC.